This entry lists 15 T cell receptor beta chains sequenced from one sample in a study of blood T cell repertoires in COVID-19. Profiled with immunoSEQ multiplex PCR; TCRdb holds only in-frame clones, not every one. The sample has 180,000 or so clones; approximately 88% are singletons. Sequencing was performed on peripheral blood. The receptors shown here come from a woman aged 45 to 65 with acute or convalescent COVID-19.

CDR3 residues: CASSLAGLRNLFYGYTF. DNA for the CDR3: TGCGCCAGCAGCTTGGCGGGACTCCGGAACCTCTTTTATGGCTACACCTTC. The chain recombines TRBV5-1 with TRBJ1-2; D perhaps matches TRBD1 (5 bases). The germline V and J ends were trimmed by 0 bases and 5 bases, with 20 bases remaining between them. Per germline, CDR1 SGHRS and CDR2 YFSETQ. CDR3 length equals 17 residues.

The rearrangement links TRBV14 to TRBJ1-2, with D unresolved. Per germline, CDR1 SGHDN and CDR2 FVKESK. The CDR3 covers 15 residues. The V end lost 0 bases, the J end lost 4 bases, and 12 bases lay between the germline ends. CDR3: CASSQDLVTAYGYTF. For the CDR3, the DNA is TGTGCCAGCAGCCAAGATCTAGTTACGGCCTATGGCTACACCTTC.

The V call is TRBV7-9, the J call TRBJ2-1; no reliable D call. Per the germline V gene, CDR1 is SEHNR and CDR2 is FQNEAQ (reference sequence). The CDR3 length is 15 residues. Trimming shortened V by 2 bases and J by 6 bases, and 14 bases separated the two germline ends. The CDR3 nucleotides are TGTGCCAGCAGCTTATCTCTAGGTTTGGGCAATGAGCAGTTCTTC. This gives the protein CASSLSLGLGNEQFF. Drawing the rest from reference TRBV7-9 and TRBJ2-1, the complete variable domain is DTGVSQNPRHKITKRGQNVTFRCDPISEHNRLYWYRQTLGQGPEFLTYFQNEAQLEKSRLLSDRFSAERPKGSFSTLEIQRTEQGDSAMYLCASSLSLGLGNEQFFGPGTRLTVL.

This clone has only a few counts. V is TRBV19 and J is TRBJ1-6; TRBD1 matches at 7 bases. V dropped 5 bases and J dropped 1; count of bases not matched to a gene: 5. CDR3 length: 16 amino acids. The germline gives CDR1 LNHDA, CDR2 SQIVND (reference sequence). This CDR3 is CASSSGQLSYNSPLHF. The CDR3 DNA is TGTGCCAGTAGTTCGGGACAGCTATCCTATAATTCACCCCTCCACTTT.

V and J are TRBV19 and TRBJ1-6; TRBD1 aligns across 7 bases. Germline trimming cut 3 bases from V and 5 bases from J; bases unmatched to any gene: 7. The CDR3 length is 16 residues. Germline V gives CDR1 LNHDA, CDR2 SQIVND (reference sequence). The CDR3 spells CASSIGGGQDNSPLHF. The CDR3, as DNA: TGTGCCAGTAGTATTGGCGGCGGACAGGATAATTCACCCCTCCACTTT.

CDR3 DNA: TGTGCCAGCAGCCAAGGCGGGACTGTCCCATACGAGCAGTACTTC. Translating it yields CASSQGGTVPYEQYF. The genes are TRBV14 and TRBJ2-7; TRBD2 might be the D (6 bases). Trimming shortened V by 1 base and J by 4 bases, and 14 bases separated the two germline ends. This CDR3 spans 15 amino acids. Germline V lookup: CDR1 SGHDN, CDR2 FVKESK.

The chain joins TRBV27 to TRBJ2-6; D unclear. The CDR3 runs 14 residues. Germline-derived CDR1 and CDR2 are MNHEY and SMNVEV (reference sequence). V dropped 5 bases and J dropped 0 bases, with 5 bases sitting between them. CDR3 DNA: TGTGCCAGCAGTACACACTCTGGGGCCAACGTCCTGACTTTC. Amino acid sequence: CASSTHSGANVLTF. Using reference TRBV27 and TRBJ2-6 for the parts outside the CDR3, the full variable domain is EAQVTQNPRYLITVTGKKLTVTCSQNMNHEYMSWYRQDPGLGLRQIYYSMNVEVTDKGDVPEGYKVSRKEKRNFPLILESPSPNQTSLYFCASSTHSGANVLTFGAGSRLTVL.

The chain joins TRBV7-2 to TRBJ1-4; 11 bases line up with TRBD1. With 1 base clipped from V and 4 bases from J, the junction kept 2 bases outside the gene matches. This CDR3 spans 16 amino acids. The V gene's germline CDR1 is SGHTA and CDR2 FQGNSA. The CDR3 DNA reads TGTGCCAGCAGCTTAGGGGACAGGGGGATTAATGAAAAACTGTTTTTT. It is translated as CASSLGDRGINEKLFF. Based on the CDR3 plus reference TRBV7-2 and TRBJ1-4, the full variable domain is GAGVSQSPSNKVTEKGKDVELRCDPISGHTALYWYRQSLGQGLEFLIYFQGNSAPDKSGLPSDRFSAERTGGSVSTLTIQRTQQEDSAVYLCASSLGDRGINEKLFFGSGTQLSVL.

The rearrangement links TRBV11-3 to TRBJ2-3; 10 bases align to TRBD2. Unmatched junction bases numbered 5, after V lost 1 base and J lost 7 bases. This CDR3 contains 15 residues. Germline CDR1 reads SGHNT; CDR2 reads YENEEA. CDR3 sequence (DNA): TGTGCCAGCAGCTTAGGCAGCGGGGGGGCATATACGCAGTATTTT. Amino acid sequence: CASSLGSGGAYTQYF.

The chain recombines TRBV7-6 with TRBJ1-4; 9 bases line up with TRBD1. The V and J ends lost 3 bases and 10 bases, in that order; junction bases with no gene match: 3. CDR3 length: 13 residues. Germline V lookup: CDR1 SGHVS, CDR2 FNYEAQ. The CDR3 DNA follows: TGTGCCAGCAGCTTGCCACAGGGGGCAAAACTGTTTTTT. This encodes CASSLPQGAKLFF.

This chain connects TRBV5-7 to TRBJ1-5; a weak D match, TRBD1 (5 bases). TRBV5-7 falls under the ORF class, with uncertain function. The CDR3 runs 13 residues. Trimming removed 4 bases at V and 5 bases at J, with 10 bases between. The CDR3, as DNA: TGTGCCAGCAGCCAGGGAACGGATCAGCCCCAGCATTTT. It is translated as CASSQGTDQPQHF.

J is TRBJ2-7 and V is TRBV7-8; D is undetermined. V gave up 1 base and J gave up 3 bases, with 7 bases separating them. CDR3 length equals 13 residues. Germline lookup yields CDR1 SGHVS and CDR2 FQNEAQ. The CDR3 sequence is CASSLGQYYEQYF. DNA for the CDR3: TGTGCCAGCAGCTTAGGGCAGTACTACGAGCAGTACTTC. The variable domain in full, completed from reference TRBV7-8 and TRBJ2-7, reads GAGVSQSPRYKVAKRGQDVALRCDPISGHVSLFWYQQALGQGPEFLTYFQNEAQLDKSGLPSDRFFAERPEGSVSTLKIQRTQQEDSAVYLCASSLGQYYEQYFGPGTRLTVT.

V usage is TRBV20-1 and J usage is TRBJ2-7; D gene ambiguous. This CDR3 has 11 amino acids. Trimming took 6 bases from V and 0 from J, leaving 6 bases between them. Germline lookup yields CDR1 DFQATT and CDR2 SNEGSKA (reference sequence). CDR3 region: CSAFYSYEQYF. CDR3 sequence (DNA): TGCAGTGCCTTCTACTCCTACGAGCAGTACTTC.

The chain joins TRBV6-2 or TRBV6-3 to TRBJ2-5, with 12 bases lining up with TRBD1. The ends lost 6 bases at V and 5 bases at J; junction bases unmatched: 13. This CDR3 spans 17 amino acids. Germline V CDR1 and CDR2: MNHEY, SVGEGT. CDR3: CASSPRTGTGGEETQYF. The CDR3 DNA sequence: TGTGCCAGCAGCCCTCGAACCGGGACAGGGGGCGAGGAGACCCAGTACTTC.

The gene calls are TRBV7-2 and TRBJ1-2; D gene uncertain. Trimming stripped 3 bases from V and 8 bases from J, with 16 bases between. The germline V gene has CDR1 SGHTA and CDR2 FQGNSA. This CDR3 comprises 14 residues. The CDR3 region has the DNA TGTGCCAGCAGCTTGTTCGCCAACCCGGGAGGCTACACCTTC. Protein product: CASSLFANPGGYTF.